This TCR beta chain appears in the sequencing data of a study of PD-L1 blockade in urothelial cancer. The overall study: The researchers analyzed blood 3 weeks (second dose) and 6 weeks after treatment start.

Measured with immunoSEQ multiplex PCR; TCRdb has only the in-frame clones, and not every one. This sample has about 87,000 clones, with 65% to 85% found just once. Noted time point: pretreatment peripheral blood. This material consisted of PBMCs, taken around atezolizumab (anti-PD-L1) treatment. This clonotype was obtained from a man aged 55 to 70 with urothelial cancer.

The CDR3 DNA follows: TGTGCCAGCAGCTCGGGACAGGGATTACCCCAGTACTTC. Protein sequence: CASSSGQGLPQYF. The J gene is TRBJ2-5, the V gene TRBV7-9; 9 positions agree with TRBD1. The CDR3 covers 13 residues. The V segment lost 4 bases and the J segment 9 bases; nucleotides outside the gene matches: 6. Germline V gene lookup returns CDR1 SEHNR and CDR2 FQNEAQ (reference sequence). Based on the CDR3 plus reference TRBV7-9 and TRBJ2-5, the full variable domain is DTGVSQNPRHKITKRGQNVTFRCDPISEHNRLYWYRQTLGQGPEFLTYFQNEAQLEKSRLLSDRFSAERPKGSFSTLEIQRTEQGDSAMYLCASSSGQGLPQYFGPGTRLLVL.